A single sample gave rise to the 32 T cell receptor beta chains below, sequenced in a study of OX40 agonist ivuxolimab in advanced cancers. TCRdb keeps only in-frame clones here, not all; method: immunoSEQ multiplex PCR. The sample has 100,000 or so clones; around 90% are singletons. This specimen consisted of CD4+ or CD8+ T cells sorted from blood, obtained in a trial of the OX40 agonist ivuxolimab. Every receptor here comes from an adult with an advanced solid tumor such as melanoma, head and neck, liver or kidney cancer.

V and J are TRBV6-1 and TRBJ2-3; D ambiguous. Germline lookup yields CDR1 MNHNS and CDR2 SASEGT. The CDR3 has 12 residues. Trimming removed 11 bases from V and 4 bases from J, with 13 bases in between. The CDR3, as DNA: TGTGCCGGTTCCCTTGTCGCAGATACGCAGTATTTT. Protein: CAGSLVADTQYF.

The J gene is TRBJ1-2, the V gene TRBV6-6; D is unresolved. This CDR3 has 14 residues. The ends were cut back, 5 bases at V and 0 bases at J, with 10 bases in the middle. From germline, CDR1 is MNHNY and CDR2 SVGAGI (reference sequence). The CDR3 reads CASSPGLANYGYTF. In DNA, the CDR3 is TGTGCCAGCAGTCCAGGACTTGCTAACTATGGCTACACCTTC.

The genes are TRBV10-1 and TRBJ1-3; tentatively, D is TRBD1 (5 bases). Germline V lookup: CDR1 WNHNN, CDR2 SYGVQD (reference sequence). This CDR3 contains 14 residues. V lost 8 bases to trimming and J lost 2 bases, with 13 bases between them. The CDR3 region is CASASGETGNTIYF. CDR3 DNA: TGCGCCAGCGCCTCGGGGGAAACTGGAAACACCATATATTTT.

This clone has only a few counts. The chain couples TRBV13 to TRBJ2-2; D unresolved. V was trimmed by 0 bases and J by 4 bases, leaving 18 bases between them. Germline-derived CDR1 and CDR2 are PRHDT and FYEKMQ (reference sequence). The CDR3 is 18 amino acids. The CDR3 DNA follows: TGTGCCAGCAGCTTAGGGGCAGGAAGCACACCCAGCACCGGGGAGCTGTTTTTT. Its protein is CASSLGAGSTPSTGELFF.

The rearrangement links TRBV20-1 to TRBJ1-1, with a weak D call TRBD1 (5 bases). Germline CDR1 DFQATT, CDR2 SNEGSKA (reference sequence). Trimming took 4 bases from V and 7 from J, leaving 10 bases between them. This CDR3 contains 11 residues. The CDR3 region has the DNA TGCAGTGCTAACGGACAACGTGAAGCTTTCTTT. This encodes CSANGQREAFF.

The chain combines TRBV7-2 with TRBJ2-7; D might be TRBD1 or TRBD2, each matching 6 bases. The germline V and J ends were trimmed by 6 bases and 5 bases, with 20 bases remaining between them. This CDR3 has 15 residues. Germline loops: CDR1 SGHTA, CDR2 FQGNSA. The CDR3 region is CASSSTFGGQHEQYF. The DNA of the CDR3 is TGTGCCAGCAGTTCTACCTTTGGGGGGCAGCACGAGCAGTACTTC. The variable domain in full, completed from reference TRBV7-2 and TRBJ2-7, reads GAGVSQSPSNKVTEKGKDVELRCDPISGHTALYWYRQSLGQGLEFLIYFQGNSAPDKSGLPSDRFSAERTGGSVSTLTIQRTQQEDSAVYLCASSSTFGGQHEQYFGPGTRLTVT.

The V gene is TRBV7-9, the J gene TRBJ2-7, with TRBD1 identical over 9 bases. The CDR3 extends over 14 amino acids. Germline CDR1 and CDR2: SEHNR and FQNEAQ (reference sequence). The junction had 7 bases not matched to a gene; V was cut back by 5 bases and J by 5 bases. CDR3 sequence (DNA): TGTGCCAGCAGCACCGGGACAGGGATTGACGAGCAGTACTTC. It encodes CASSTGTGIDEQYF.

The chain combines TRBV18 with TRBJ2-7; D is unclear. Germline V gene lookup returns CDR1 KGHSH and CDR2 LQKENI. CDR3 size: 13 residues. V lost 6 bases and J 0 bases, leaving 9 bases between the germline ends. The CDR3 DNA follows: TGTGCCAGCTCTACGGGCGGCTCCTACGAGCAGTACTTC. It encodes CASSTGGSYEQYF. The full variable domain, rest sourced from reference TRBV18 and TRBJ2-7, is NAGVMQNPRHLVRRRGQEARLRCSPMKGHSHVYWYRQLPEEGLKFMVYLQKENIIDESGMPKERFSAEFPKEGPSILRIQQVVRGDSAAYFCASSTGGSYEQYFGPGTRLTVT.

This clone was recorded only once. The chain uses TRBV5-1 and TRBJ1-5; the D is unclear. The V end lost 4 bases, the J end lost 1 base, and 9 bases lay between the germline ends. This CDR3 region has 14 residues. Per germline, CDR1 SGHRS and CDR2 YFSETQ. This CDR3 reads CASSPGTSNQPQHF. CDR3 coding DNA: TGCGCCAGCAGCCCCGGAACGAGCAATCAGCCCCAGCATTTT.

J is TRBJ1-5 and V is TRBV5-6, with TRBD1 matching 10 bases. The germline CDR1 and CDR2 sequences are SGHDT and YYEEEE. The trim removed 1 base at V and 3 bases at J, leaving 13 bases unmatched. The CDR3 runs 19 residues. The CDR3 bases are TGTGCCAGCAGCTTGTTTTCAGCCGGGGACAGGGGACTCAATCAGCCCCAGCATTTT. It translates to CASSLFSAGDRGLNQPQHF.

V is TRBV29-1 and J is TRBJ1-4; a weak D match, TRBD1 (6 bases). Germline values: CDR1 SQVTM, CDR2 ANQGSEA. This CDR3 has 13 residues. Trimming cost V 7 bases and J 7 bases, with 16 bases left between them. The CDR3 region has the DNA TGCAGCGCTTCACAGGGATCGGGTGAAAAACTGTTTTTT. It encodes CSASQGSGEKLFF. The variable domain in full, completed from reference TRBV29-1 and TRBJ1-4, reads SAVISQKPSRDICQRGTSLTIQCQVDSQVTMMFWYRQQPGQSLTLIATANQGSEATYESGFVIDKFPISRPNLTFSTLTVSNMSPEDSSIYLCSASQGSGEKLFFGSGTQLSVL.

CDR3 protein: CASRTGVGAFF. The CDR3, as DNA: TGTGCCAGCAGAACAGGGGTAGGAGCTTTCTTT. The V and J genes are TRBV6-5 and TRBJ1-1; 7 positions match TRBD1. Looked up from germline, CDR1 is MNHEY and CDR2 is SVGAGI. The V and J ends lost 6 bases and 10 bases, in that order; junction bases with no gene match: 5. This CDR3 spans 11 amino acids.

This clone was seen a few times. The DNA of the CDR3 is TGTGCCAGCAGTTACTCGATCGGGTTTCATGCCGGGGAGCTGTTTTTT. It encodes CASSYSIGFHAGELFF. J is TRBJ2-2 and V is TRBV6-5; D is uncertain. Germline values: CDR1 MNHEY, CDR2 SVGAGI. The germline V and J ends were trimmed by 0 bases and 6 bases, with 14 bases remaining between them. CDR3 length: 16 residues.

This rearrangement joins TRBV6-1 to TRBJ2-1; 7 nucleotides match TRBD2. From germline, CDR1 is MNHNS and CDR2 SASEGT. This CDR3 has 15 amino acids. J was trimmed by 4 bases and V by 3 bases; bases with no gene match: 6. The CDR3 here is CASSELAAGYNEQFF. CDR3 nucleotide sequence: TGTGCCAGCAGTGAGCTAGCGGCAGGATACAATGAGCAGTTCTTC.

The chain uses TRBV6-5 and TRBJ1-3; the D gene is possibly TRBD1 (6 bases). Trimming stripped 6 bases from V and 0 bases from J, with 12 bases between. This CDR3 contains 15 residues. Germline V gene sequence: CDR1 MNHEY, CDR2 SVGAGI. The CDR3 region is CASSPRGVSGNTIYF. In nucleotides, the CDR3 is TGTGCCAGCAGCCCCAGGGGCGTCTCTGGAAACACCATATATTTT.

J is TRBJ1-4 and V is TRBV5-1; D might be TRBD1 (6 bases). The CDR3 is 14 amino acids. The V gene lost 5 bases and the J gene lost 8 bases, with 16 bases spanning the gap. Germline V gives CDR1 SGHRS, CDR2 YFSETQ. The CDR3 loop reads CASSQQGHGEKLFF. The CDR3 nucleotides read TGCGCCAGCAGTCAACAGGGTCACGGGGAAAAACTGTTTTTT.

Points on this clone: At one end the junction does not follow the germline gene, possibly because of a read error. The gene calls are TRBV18 and TRBJ2-7, with 11 bases that match TRBD1. CDR3 size: 13 residues. Germline CDR1 KGHSH, CDR2 LQKENI. Written as DNA, the CDR3 is TGTGCCAGCTCACCACTGGACAGGGGGCTCAGGAACTTC. It yields the protein CASSPLDRGLRNF.

V is TRBV29-1 and J is TRBJ2-7; the match to TRBD1 covers 8 bases. The V and J ends lost 1 base and 9 bases, in that order; junction bases with no gene match: 8. This CDR3 is 13 amino acids long. The germline CDR1 and CDR2 sequences are SQVTM and ANQGSEA. The CDR3 loop is CSVEGDRFTGQYF. The CDR3 DNA reads TGCAGCGTTGAAGGGGACAGGTTTACGGGGCAGTACTTC.

This clone was detected only once. This chain links TRBV27 with TRBJ2-3, with 10 bases identical to TRBD2. Germline V gene data show CDR1 as MNHEY and CDR2 as SMNVEV (reference sequence). V was pared by 6 bases and J by 2 bases, with 5 bases of the junction left unmatched. The CDR3 totals 15 residues. The CDR3 spells CASRRAGGHTDTQYF. DNA of the CDR3: TGTGCCAGCAGAAGAGCGGGGGGGCACACAGATACGCAGTATTTT.

This chain uses TRBV6-5 with TRBJ1-1; D is unclear. The CDR3 covers 14 residues. Germline V CDR1 and CDR2: MNHEY, SVGAGI. Trimming removed 4 bases from V and 2 bases from J, with 11 bases in between. The CDR3 region has the DNA TGTGCCAGCAGTTCTCCGGGAGAAAACACTGAAGCTTTCTTT. Translation: CASSSPGENTEAFF.

The chain has TRBV12-5 and TRBJ1-4; D is possibly TRBD1 (5 bases). Germline assignment: CDR1 LGHNT and CDR2 FRNRAP. With 0 bases removed from V and 7 bases from J, the gap between germline ends came to 12 bases. The CDR3 totals 15 residues. CDR3 loop: CASGLVRGVGEKLFF. CDR3 bases: TGTGCTAGTGGTTTGGTACGAGGGGTTGGTGAAAAACTGTTTTTT.

The genes are TRBV18 and TRBJ2-4, with D possibly TRBD1 on 6 matching bases. The CDR3 totals 13 residues. V shed 3 bases and J shed 13 bases, with 16 bases lying between them. Looked up from germline, CDR1 is KGHSH and CDR2 is LQKENI. CDR3 DNA: TGTGCCAGCTCACCCAACGGGGACACCGGCCAGTACTTC. Translated: CASSPNGDTGQYF.

The chain is built from TRBV5-4 and TRBJ1-5; D remains ambiguous. The CDR3 spans 14 residues. V shed 1 base and J shed 1 base, with 6 bases lying between them. Germline CDR1 SGHNT, CDR2 YYREEE (reference sequence). CDR3 sequence: CASSLRGSNQPQHF. The CDR3 DNA is TGTGCCAGCAGCTTGCGGGGAAGCAATCAGCCCCAGCATTTT.

This chain connects TRBV5-8 to TRBJ2-5, with 7 bases matching TRBD1. With V trimmed by 4 bases and J by 3 bases, 12 bases remained unmatched. Germline CDR1 SGHTS, CDR2 YDEGEE. The CDR3 has 16 residues. The CDR3 reads CASSRTATGQKETQYF. The CDR3 DNA follows: TGTGCCAGCAGCCGAACGGCGACGGGACAGAAAGAGACCCAGTACTTC. Looking up the rest from reference TRBV5-8 and TRBJ2-5 gives the full variable domain: EAGVTQSPTHLIKTRGQQATLRCSPISGHTSVYWYQQALGLGLQFLLWYDEGEERNRGNFPPRFSGRQFPNYSSELNVNALELEDSALYLCASSRTATGQKETQYFGPGTRLLVL.

The chain links TRBV18 to TRBJ1-1; 9 positions agree with TRBD1. Unmatched junction bases numbered 2, after V lost 1 base and J lost 8 bases. Germline V gives CDR1 KGHSH, CDR2 LQKENI. CDR3 length equals 13 residues. CDR3 sequence: CASSPQGQGEAFF. CDR3 nucleotides: TGTGCCAGCTCACCACAGGGACAGGGCGAAGCTTTCTTT.

The table lists this clone with a few counts. The gene calls are TRBV7-9 and TRBJ2-1; possible D gene TRBD1, 5 bases. Germline CDR1 and CDR2: SEHNR and FQNEAQ (reference sequence). Trimming took off 5 bases at V and 2 bases at J, with 22 bases between the two ends. The CDR3 is made up of 18 amino acids. The CDR3 reads CASSLPRLPGHTYNEQFF. CDR3 bases: TGTGCCAGCAGCCTGCCAAGGTTGCCCGGACATACCTACAATGAGCAGTTCTTC. Combining the CDR3 with reference TRBV7-9 and TRBJ2-1 gives the whole variable domain DTGVSQNPRHKITKRGQNVTFRCDPISEHNRLYWYRQTLGQGPEFLTYFQNEAQLEKSRLLSDRFSAERPKGSFSTLEIQRTEQGDSAMYLCASSLPRLPGHTYNEQFFGPGTRLTVL.

The rearrangement uses TRBV11-2 and TRBJ2-2; TRBD2 matches 7 bases. The V and J ends lost 1 base and 4 bases, in that order; junction bases with no gene match: 3. The CDR3 spans 15 residues. Germline-derived CDR1 and CDR2 are SGHAT and FQNNGV. In nucleotides, the CDR3 is TGTGCCAGCAGCTTAGTGACTAGCTCCACCGGGGAGCTGTTTTTT. It is translated as CASSLVTSSTGELFF.

On this clone: At one end the junction does not follow the germline gene, possibly because of a read error. CDR3 amino acids: CTSTKRGHESYEQYF. The CDR3 coding sequence is TGTACCAGCACCAAAAGAGGACATGAGTCCTACGAGCAGTACTTC. This sequence joins TRBV6-5 and TRBJ2-7; tentatively, D is TRBD1 (5 bases). Germline-derived CDR1 and CDR2 are MNHEY and SVGAGI. CDR3 size: 15 residues.

V usage is TRBV5-1 and J usage is TRBJ2-7; D is perhaps TRBD2 (6 bases). V lost 4 bases and J lost 5, with 16 bases in between. The CDR3 covers 14 residues. Germline assignment: CDR1 SGHRS and CDR2 YFSETQ. CDR3 DNA: TGCGCCAGCAGCGTCGGGACTGCTCGGGACGAGCAGTACTTC. This sequence encodes CASSVGTARDEQYF.

The J gene is TRBJ1-6, the V gene TRBV6-1, with D perhaps matching TRBD1 (6 bases). V was trimmed by 3 bases and J by 7 bases, leaving 13 bases between them. CDR1 is MNHNS, CDR2 SASEGT, per germline. The CDR3 runs 15 residues. CDR3: CASSDRGVGNSPLHF. CDR3 DNA: TGTGCCAGCAGTGACAGGGGTGTAGGGAATTCACCCCTCCACTTT.

The V and J genes are TRBV18 and TRBJ1-1; perhaps TRBD1 as D (6 bases). This CDR3 has 13 residues. V was pared by 3 bases and J by 6 bases, with 11 bases between. In germline, CDR1 is KGHSH, CDR2 LQKENI. This chain's CDR3 is CASSPGQRPEAFF. DNA for the CDR3: TGTGCCAGCTCACCTGGACAGAGACCTGAAGCTTTCTTT.

The chain uses TRBV5-8 and TRBJ2-6; D ambiguous. V was trimmed by 3 bases and J by 0 bases, leaving 10 bases between them. This CDR3 spans 16 amino acids. Germline V gene sequence: CDR1 SGHTS, CDR2 YDEGEE. Here the CDR3 reads CASSSGRISGANVLTF. DNA of the CDR3: TGTGCCAGCAGCTCCGGACGGATCTCTGGGGCCAACGTCCTGACTTTC.